This record concerns one T cell receptor beta chain sequence. This clonotype was found a few times. Its specific antigen is unknown. No much larger clone is present one base from it, and per-base qualities are unavailable. Data came from an Illumina HiSeq 2500. Quantitative 5'-RACE with molecular barcodes was the method used to prepare the TCR beta libraries. On the study's bioinformatics: Disease-linked TCR variants were identified with a new computational method built on a probabilistic model of VDJ rearrangement. Using fastp trimming at Q25 and MiXCR clonotype assembly, TCRdb reanalyzed the public sequencing data and kept in-frame beta chains. All rows with the same CDR3 protein become a single entry with the most common DNA and genes. TCRdb, rather than the study authors, made the V and J calls. A total of about 350,000 distinct CDR3 sequences appear in this sample, 20% to 25% of them only once. The ten largest clones add up to approximately 14% of the sample.

From cysteine to phenylalanine, the CDR3 is 14 amino acids long. The sequence is cut down to CDR3 DNA, 42 bases in frame from base 1. Taken from the germline V gene (reference sequence), the CDR1 and CDR2 loops are DFQATT and SNEGSKA. V lost 1 base and J lost 8 bases; the stretch between them is 14 bases long. The sample is drawn from a study of CD8 T cells in ankylosing spondylitis (dated by TCRdb to the late 2010s). Context from the whole study: The study set out to find disease-linked TCR variants by profiling T cell receptor beta repertoires in ankylosing spondylitis patients and healthy donors. The whole study cohort included 90 to 120 healthy donors and about two dozen ankylosing spondylitis patients. Peripheral blood was sampled, and synovial fluid was also collected from ankylosing spondylitis patients. Beyond this particular receptor, the publication reports: Some TCR beta motif variants had previously been reported in synovial fluid and blood of reactive arthritis patients, which suggested common disease-initiation mechanisms. The disease-linked clones were reported as significantly enriched in matched synovial fluid samples from ankylosing spondylitis patients. In peripheral blood, the disease-linked clones were found at relatively low frequencies and had a CD8+ phenotype. A TCR beta motif of several highly homologous amino acid variants appeared characteristic of blood from ankylosing spondylitis patients.

Material for sequencing was blood, either unsorted or a sorted T cell fraction (not recorded which). The receptor was derived from a male donor with ankylosing spondylitis or in good health (not recorded which). The rearranged segments are TRBV20-1 and TRBJ1-4, with the D gene uncertain. The bases read TGCAGTGCTAGAGGGGCACCGAATTTCGAAAAACTGTTTTTT. Its translation is CSARGAPNFEKLFF.